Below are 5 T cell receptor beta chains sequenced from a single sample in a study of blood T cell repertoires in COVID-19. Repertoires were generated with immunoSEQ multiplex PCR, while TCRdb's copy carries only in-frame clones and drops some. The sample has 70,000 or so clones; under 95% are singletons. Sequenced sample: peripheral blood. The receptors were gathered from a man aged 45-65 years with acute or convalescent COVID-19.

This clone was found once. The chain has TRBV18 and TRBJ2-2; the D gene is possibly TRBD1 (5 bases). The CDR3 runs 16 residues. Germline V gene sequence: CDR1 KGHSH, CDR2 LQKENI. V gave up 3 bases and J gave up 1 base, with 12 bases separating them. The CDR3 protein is CASSPFDRGNTGELFF. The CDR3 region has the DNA TGTGCCAGCTCACCGTTCGACAGAGGGAACACCGGGGAGCTGTTTTTT.

For the CDR3, the DNA is TGCAGCGTTGAAGGTGGTAGCGGGAGATTGGATACGCAGTATTTT. This encodes CSVEGGSGRLDTQYF. The rearrangement links TRBV29-1 to TRBJ2-3; 9 bases agree with TRBD2. Germline V gene lookup returns CDR1 SQVTM and CDR2 ANQGSEA. V dropped 1 base and J dropped 6; count of bases not matched to a gene: 8. CDR3 length: 15 amino acids.

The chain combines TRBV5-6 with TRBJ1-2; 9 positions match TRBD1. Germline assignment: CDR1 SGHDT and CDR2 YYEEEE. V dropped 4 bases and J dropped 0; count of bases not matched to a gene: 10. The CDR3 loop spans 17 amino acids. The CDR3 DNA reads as TGTGCCAGCAGCCCCCCGGGACAGGGACCTACTAACTATGGCTACACCTTC. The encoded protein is CASSPPGQGPTNYGYTF. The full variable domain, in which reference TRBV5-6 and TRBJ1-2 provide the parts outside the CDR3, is DAGVTQSPTHLIKTRGQQVTLRCSPKSGHDTVSWYQQALGQGPQFIFQYYEEEERQRGNFPDRFSGHQFPNYSSELNVNALLLGDSALYLCASSPPGQGPTNYGYTFGSGTRLTVV.

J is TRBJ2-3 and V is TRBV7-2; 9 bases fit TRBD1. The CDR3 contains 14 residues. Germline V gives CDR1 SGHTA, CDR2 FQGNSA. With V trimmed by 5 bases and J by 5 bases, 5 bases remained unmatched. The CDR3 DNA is TGTGCCAGCAGCACCGGACAGGGGATAGATACGCAGTATTTT. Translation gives CASSTGQGIDTQYF.

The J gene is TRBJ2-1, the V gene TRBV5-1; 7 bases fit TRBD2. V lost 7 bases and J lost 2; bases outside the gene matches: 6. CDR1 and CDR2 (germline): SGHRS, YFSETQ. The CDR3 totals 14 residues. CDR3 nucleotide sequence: TGCGCCAGCGGTCAAGCGGGAACCTACAATGAGCAGTTCTTC. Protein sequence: CASGQAGTYNEQFF.